This TCR beta chain was sequenced in a study of neurological immune-mediated disorders. Study-wide results and limits: Multiple sclerosis, the disease with the least TCR clonal expansion, fell below healthy controls, whereas HTLV-1-associated myelopathy showed the most. The expanded clones of different subjects shared no CDR3 amino acid sequences (suggesting private repertoires in all groups).

This clonotype came up many times. The target antigen is unknown. Specified time point: longitudinal time-point 1 (baseline). The unsorted libraries were generated from a total of 2 million PBMCs, which had been stored in RNAlater at -80 C. Looked up from germline, CDR1 is MNHNS and CDR2 is SASEGT. The length of the CDR3 is 11 residues. Trimming cost V 6 bases and J 3 bases, with 6 bases left between them. TCRdb re-called the 5' RACE reads with MiXCR, one entry per CDR3 protein. The table includes about 49,000 distinct CDR3 sequences, about a tenth detected once. The chain combines TRBV6-1 with TRBJ2-7; D unresolved. The TCR comes from a woman aged 40 to 50 in good health. Sequenced material: PBMCs. CDR3 residues: CASRRDYEQYF. The DNA for the CDR3 is TGTGCCAGCAGGAGAGACTACGAGCAGTACTTC.